A single sample gave rise to the 29 T cell receptor beta chains below, sequenced in a study of T cell responses to AZD1222 COVID-19 vaccine. Only in-frame clones appear in the TCRdb table, and some are missing; sequencing was by immunoSEQ multiplex PCR. The repertoire holds about 34,000 clones, around 90% seen once, with around 6.6% in the top ten. Sequencing used peripheral blood, obtained on day 0 of AZD1222 vaccination. The source is an adult in good health.

This chain connects TRBV14 to TRBJ2-7; 7 nucleotides line up with TRBD2. Losses at the gene ends were 4 bases for V and 6 bases for J; bases not matched to a gene: 9. This CDR3 contains 14 residues. In germline, CDR1 is SGHDN, CDR2 FVKESK. This chain's CDR3 is CASSLRTGGGEQYF. In DNA, the CDR3 is TGTGCCAGCAGCCTTAGGACTGGGGGGGGCGAGCAGTACTTC.

The genes are TRBV3-1 (or the pseudogene TRBV3-2) and TRBJ1-1, with D maybe TRBD1 (5 bases). V was shortened by 5 bases and J by 3 bases, with 13 bases between the two germline ends. CDR3 size: 14 residues. Germline lookup yields CDR1 LGHDT and CDR2 YNNKEL (reference sequence). As DNA, the CDR3 is TGTGCCAGCAGCTCCTTGGGGGTGGACACTGAAGCTTTCTTT. Protein: CASSSLGVDTEAFF.

The CDR3 DNA reads as TGTGCCAGCAGCTTCGGACTAGCGGGAGGGCCAGATACGCAGTATTTT. Its translation is CASSFGLAGGPDTQYF. The chain joins TRBV6-4 to TRBJ2-3; 15 bases match TRBD2. Germline V gene lookup returns CDR1 MRHNA and CDR2 SNTAGT. The CDR3 is 16 residues long. The trim removed 6 bases at V and 4 bases at J, leaving 5 bases unmatched.

The CDR3 bases are TGTGCCAGCAGTGAAGTATTCCGGGGGTCTAATGAAAAACTGTTTTTT. As protein: CASSEVFRGSNEKLFF. The V gene is TRBV6-1, the J gene TRBJ1-4, with D perhaps matching TRBD1 (5 bases). Germline V lookup: CDR1 MNHNS, CDR2 SASEGT. The V end lost 1 base, the J end lost 3 bases, and 12 bases lay between the germline ends. CDR3 length: 16 residues.

This clone occurred a few times. V usage is TRBV12-2 and J usage is TRBJ2-7; the table's TRBD2 call for D was not verified on the DNA. TRBV12-2 is a known pseudogene. The CDR3 sequence is 19 residues long. CDR3 protein: CASRLSLYYWGLAGVEQYF. The CDR3 bases are TGTGCAAGTCGCTTAAGCTTATACTATTGGGGACTAGCGGGTGTCGAGCAGTACTTC.

The chain carries TRBV6-5 and TRBJ2-7; TRBD1 might be the D (5 bases). Trimming pared 6 bases from V and 6 bases from J, leaving 18 bases between. The germline V gene has CDR1 MNHEY and CDR2 SVGAGI. The CDR3 consists of 14 residues. In DNA, the CDR3 is TGTGCCAGCAGCGATAGCCAAGGGGAAGGCGAGCAGTACTTC. Translating it yields CASSDSQGEGEQYF.

This clone was observed once. The chain links TRBV12-1 to TRBJ2-7; TRBD1, the D gene given by the table, was not confirmed from the DNA. TRBV12-1 is a pseudogene locus. The CDR3 is 20 residues long. The CDR3: CASSFVGDSWDSHDSYEQYF. The CDR3 DNA reads as TGTGCCAGCAGCTTTGTCGGAGACTCTTGGGACAGCCACGACTCCTACGAGCAGTACTTC.

The chain links TRBV9 to TRBJ1-1; 9 nucleotides align to TRBD1. The CDR3 loop spans 14 amino acids. The J segment lost 4 bases and the V segment lost 4 bases, leaving 5 bases of the junction unmatched. CDR1 is SGDLS and CDR2 is YYNGEE in the germline V gene. CDR3 sequence (DNA): TGTGCCAGCAGCAGCCGGGACAGGGCCACTGAAGCTTTCTTT. It codes for CASSSRDRATEAFF.

The CDR3 region is CASGPGGRETQYF. The CDR3 bases are TGTGCCAGCGGGCCGGGCGGGCGTGAGACCCAGTACTTC. J is TRBJ2-5 and V is TRBV27, with D possibly matching TRBD2 (5 bases). The CDR3 has 13 residues. V was shortened by 8 bases and J by 5 bases, with 15 bases between the two germline ends. Germline V gene sequence: CDR1 MNHEY, CDR2 SMNVEV (reference sequence).

The genes are TRBV6-5 and TRBJ2-5, with 12 bases that match TRBD2. Germline CDR1 reads MNHEY; CDR2 reads SVGAGI. Trimming at V came to 6 bases and at J to 4 bases, leaving 0 bases not matched to a gene. This CDR3 contains 13 residues. The CDR3, as DNA: TGTGCCAGCAGGGGACTAGCGGGAGAGACCCAGTACTTC. This codes for CASRGLAGETQYF.

The chain employs TRBV7-7 and TRBJ2-2; D ambiguous. This CDR3 spans 14 amino acids. Germline-derived CDR1 and CDR2 are SSHAT and FNYEAQ (reference sequence). V dropped 1 base and J dropped 6 bases, with 9 bases sitting between them. CDR3 in DNA: TGTGCCAGCAGCTTAGGGCAATTCGCCGGGGAGCTGTTTTTT. Protein sequence: CASSLGQFAGELFF.

CDR3 DNA: TGTGCCAGTAGTGCGAGGGAAATCAATCAGCCCCAGCATTTT. It is translated as CASSAREINQPQHF. The V gene is TRBV19, the J gene TRBJ1-5; D gene unclear. The CDR3 is 14 residues long. Germline CDR1 reads LNHDA; CDR2 reads SQIVND (reference sequence). V lost 5 bases and J 3 bases, leaving 11 bases between the germline ends.

This clone was picked up a small number of times. This chain links TRBV6-5 with TRBJ2-2; 10 nucleotides line up with TRBD1. V lost 2 bases, J lost 6 bases, and 3 bases stayed unmatched. CDR3 length: 15 amino acids. The germline V gene encodes CDR1 MNHEY and CDR2 SVGAGI. The CDR3 nucleotides read TGTGCCAGCAGTTACGAGACAGGGGGCTCCGGGGAGCTGTTTTTT. Residues: CASSYETGGSGELFF.

This clone has a single count. The chain employs TRBV15 and TRBJ1-4; 8 bases are shared with TRBD1. Trimming at V came to 3 bases and at J to 6 bases, leaving 6 bases not matched to a gene. This CDR3 is 15 amino acids long. Looked up from germline, CDR1 is LNHNV and CDR2 is YYDKDF (reference sequence). CDR3 loop: CATSRPDRDYEKLFF. The DNA of the CDR3 is TGTGCCACCAGCAGGCCGGACAGGGATTATGAAAAACTGTTTTTT.

This chain links TRBV7-2 with TRBJ2-3; a possible D gene is TRBD2 (5 bases). V was trimmed by 5 bases and J by 6 bases, leaving 15 bases between them. The CDR3 totals 14 residues. Germline V gene data show CDR1 as SGHTA and CDR2 as FQGNSA. CDR3 nucleotides: TGTGCCAGCAGCCTTAGTTCCCTAGCCGATACGCAGTATTTT. The encoded protein is CASSLSSLADTQYF.

The genes are TRBV28 and TRBJ2-7, with 8 bases aligning to TRBD1. This CDR3 is built from 13 residues. With V trimmed by 8 bases and J by 7 bases, 10 bases remained unmatched. Germline CDR1 MDHEN, CDR2 SYDVKM. The CDR3 sequence: CASGRTGRREQYF. The CDR3 DNA reads as TGTGCCAGCGGACGGACAGGGAGGAGGGAGCAGTACTTC.

The count of this clone is one. The chain combines TRBV4-2 with TRBJ1-1; the D gene is possibly TRBD1 (6 bases). Germline V CDR1 and CDR2: LGHNA, YNFKEQ. The CDR3 has 13 residues. V was cut by 1 base and J by 5 bases, with 8 bases left in between. The CDR3 DNA follows: TGTGCCAGCAGCCAAGGACAGGCAACTGAAGCTTTCTTT. Residues: CASSQGQATEAFF.

V usage is TRBV27 and J usage is TRBJ1-6; D is undetermined. The CDR3 covers 15 residues. The V gene's germline CDR1 is MNHEY and CDR2 SMNVEV (reference sequence). V was shortened by 4 bases and J by 3 bases, with 10 bases between the two germline ends. The CDR3 bases are TGTGCCAGCAGTTCCACCGGGGTCTATAATTCACCCCTCCACTTT. It is translated as CASSSTGVYNSPLHF.

The chain has TRBV15 and TRBJ1-5; D may be TRBD1 (5 bases). Germline V lookup: CDR1 LNHNV, CDR2 YYDKDF (reference sequence). The length of the CDR3 is 17 residues. V shed 3 bases and J shed 0 bases, with 15 bases lying between them. CDR3 region: CATSSRGATYSNQPQHF. Written as DNA, the CDR3 is TGTGCCACCAGCAGTCGAGGGGCGACCTATAGCAATCAGCCCCAGCATTTT.

The rearrangement links TRBV9 to TRBJ1-3, with TRBD1 as a possible D gene (5 bases). The CDR3 sequence is 17 residues long. The germline gives CDR1 SGDLS, CDR2 YYNGEE. V was clipped by 2 bases and J by 0 bases, with 15 bases between them. The CDR3 region has the DNA TGTGCCAGCAGCGTCTTTCCAGGGAGTGTCTCTGGAAACACCATATATTTT. It yields the protein CASSVFPGSVSGNTIYF.

The chain combines TRBV19 with TRBJ2-7, with 11 bases aligning to TRBD2. The V segment lost 3 bases and the J segment 3 bases; nucleotides outside the gene matches: 22. CDR1 is LNHDA and CDR2 is SQIVND in the germline V gene (reference sequence). The CDR3 sequence is 21 residues long. The CDR3: CASSMGRHRPGLAEDVYEQYF. The CDR3 coding sequence is TGTGCCAGTAGTATGGGAAGGCACAGGCCGGGACTAGCGGAAGACGTCTACGAGCAGTACTTC.

This clone was detected a few times. The rearrangement links TRBV6-5 to TRBJ1-1; D is undetermined. Trimming removed 5 bases from V and 5 bases from J, with 18 bases in between. There are 15 residues in the CDR3. The V gene's germline CDR1 is MNHEY and CDR2 SVGAGI. The CDR3 reads CASSTKSESWTEAFF. The CDR3 bases are TGTGCCAGCAGTACGAAGTCGGAATCATGGACTGAAGCTTTCTTT.

The V call is TRBV28, the J call TRBJ2-3; TRBD2 aligns across 13 bases. Germline values: CDR1 MDHEN, CDR2 SYDVKM. The CDR3 has 16 residues. V trimming: 4 bases; J trimming: 5 bases; junction bases outside the gene matches: 6. CDR3 sequence reads: CASSSRTSGSIDTQYF. The DNA of the CDR3 is TGTGCCAGCAGTTCCCGGACTAGCGGGAGTATAGATACGCAGTATTTT.

This clone was seen a single time. CDR3 DNA sequence: TGTGCCAGCAGCTTAGAAGGGACAAAACTGTTTTTT. It translates to CASSLEGTKLFF. The chain has TRBV11-2 and TRBJ1-4; tentative D call: TRBD1 (5 bases). From germline, CDR1 is SGHAT and CDR2 FQNNGV. The CDR3 has 12 residues. Deletions cut 0 bases from V and 10 bases from J, with 6 bases between.

In this sample, this clone turned up once. The chain carries TRBV27 and TRBJ2-4, with D unclear. Germline V lookup: CDR1 MNHEY, CDR2 SMNVEV (reference sequence). The CDR3 totals 15 residues. The V gene lost 4 bases and the J gene lost 0 bases, with 10 bases spanning the gap. CDR3 sequence reads: CASSSNSLAKNIQYF. In DNA, the CDR3 is TGTGCCAGCAGTTCCAACTCGCTAGCCAAAAACATTCAGTACTTC.

The chain is built from TRBV5-1 and TRBJ1-1; possible D gene TRBD1, 5 bases. This CDR3 comprises 15 residues. In germline, CDR1 is SGHRS, CDR2 YFSETQ. Deletions cut 1 base from V and 2 bases from J, with 12 bases between. CDR3 region: CASSLNGQGNTEAFF. The CDR3 nucleotides are TGCGCCAGCAGCTTGAACGGCCAGGGAAACACTGAAGCTTTCTTT.

The V gene is TRBV9, the J gene TRBJ1-4, with D possibly being TRBD1 (5 bases). The V gene's germline CDR1 is SGDLS and CDR2 YYNGEE. The CDR3 runs 14 residues. Trimming took 3 bases from V and 7 from J, leaving 13 bases between them. The CDR3 here is CASSERGGSEKLFF. The CDR3 nucleotides are TGTGCCAGCAGCGAGAGGGGTGGGTCTGAAAAACTGTTTTTT.

The rearrangement joins TRBV7-6 to TRBJ2-3, with D unresolved. Germline loops: CDR1 SGHVS, CDR2 FNYEAQ. Deletions cut 5 bases from V and 4 bases from J, with 13 bases between. There are 14 residues in the CDR3. The CDR3 is CASSLRVTADTQYF. The CDR3 coding sequence is TGTGCCAGCAGCCTCCGGGTCACAGCAGATACGCAGTATTTT.

The sample holds one count of this clone. The J gene is TRBJ1-2, the V gene TRBV14, with a weak D call TRBD1 (6 bases). CDR1 is SGHDN and CDR2 is FVKESK in the germline V gene. With 1 base removed from V and 6 bases from J, the gap between germline ends came to 9 bases. The CDR3 covers 13 residues. The CDR3, as DNA: TGTGCCAGCAGCCAAGTTACAGGGAATGGCTACACCTTC. It codes for CASSQVTGNGYTF. The full variable domain, rest sourced from reference TRBV14 and TRBJ1-2, is EAGVTQFPSHSVIEKGQTVTLRCDPISGHDNLYWYRRVMGKEIKFLLHFVKESKQDESGMPNNRFLAERTGGTYSTLKVQPAELEDSGVYFCASSQVTGNGYTFGSGTRLTVV.